This T cell receptor (beta chain) was recovered during a study of blood T cell repertoires in COVID-19. The overall study: Spain, Italy and the United States supplied samples that represented acute and convalescent COVID-19. PBMCs, B-cell-depleted T cells, or T cells were the source of the cDNA or gDNA that made up the material.

Source study methods: For nucleated cells, counts were estimated from reference gene primer amplification. Profiled with immunoSEQ multiplex PCR; TCRdb holds only in-frame clones, not every one. From that table come the V and J calls and clone size; the DNA was used to work out D and trimming. The data show roughly 260,000 clones, 70% to 90% seen once. The CDR3 contains 16 residues. Trimming took 1 base from V and 5 from J; bases not matched to a gene: 8. Germline assignment: CDR1 SGHVS and CDR2 FQNEAQ. This chain links TRBV7-8 with TRBJ2-1, with 7 bases that match TRBD2. This sequence was found in a woman between 45 and 60 years old with acute or convalescent COVID-19. Source material: peripheral blood. The CDR3 reads CASSLGFREVHNEQFF. CDR3 DNA sequence: TGTGCCAGCAGCTTAGGGTTCCGGGAGGTCCACAATGAGCAGTTCTTC.